What follows is one T cell receptor beta chain and its context. The data derive from a study of T cell changes during pregnancy in multiple sclerosis. This CDR3 has 14 amino acids. Trimming removed 5 bases from V and 6 bases from J, with 17 bases in between. From germline, CDR1 is SGHTA and CDR2 FQGTGA. Assay: immunoSEQ multiplex PCR; the TCRdb copy retains only in-frame clones and omits some. The table lists tens of thousands of clones, about 92% of them singletons. The V call is TRBV7-3, the J call TRBJ2-7, with D possibly TRBD1 on 5 matching bases. The sample here was peripheral blood, taken after pregnancy. This receptor was identified in a female donor with multiple sclerosis, enrolled in a pregnancy study. CDR3 sequence: CASSKRSGQGEQYF. Here the CDR3 DNA reads TGTGCCAGCAGCAAAAGATCAGGGCAAGGCGAGCAGTACTTC.